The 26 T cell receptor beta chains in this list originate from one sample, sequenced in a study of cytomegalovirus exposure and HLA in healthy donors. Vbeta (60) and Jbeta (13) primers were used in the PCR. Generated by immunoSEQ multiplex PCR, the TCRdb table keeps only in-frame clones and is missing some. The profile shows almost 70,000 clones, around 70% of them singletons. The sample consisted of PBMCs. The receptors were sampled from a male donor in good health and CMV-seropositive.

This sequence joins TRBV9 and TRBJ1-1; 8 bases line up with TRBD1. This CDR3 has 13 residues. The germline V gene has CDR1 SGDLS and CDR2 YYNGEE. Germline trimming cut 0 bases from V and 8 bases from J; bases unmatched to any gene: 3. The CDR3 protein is CASSVGTGIEAFF. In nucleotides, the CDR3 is TGTGCCAGCAGCGTAGGGACAGGGATAGAAGCTTTCTTT.

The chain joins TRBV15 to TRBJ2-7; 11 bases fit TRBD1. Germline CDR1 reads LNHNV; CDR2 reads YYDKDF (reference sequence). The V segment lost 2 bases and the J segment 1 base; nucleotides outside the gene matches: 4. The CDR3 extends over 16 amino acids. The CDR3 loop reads CATSRKGTGGSYEQYF. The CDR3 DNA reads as TGTGCCACCAGCAGAAAAGGGACAGGGGGATCCTACGAGCAGTACTTC.

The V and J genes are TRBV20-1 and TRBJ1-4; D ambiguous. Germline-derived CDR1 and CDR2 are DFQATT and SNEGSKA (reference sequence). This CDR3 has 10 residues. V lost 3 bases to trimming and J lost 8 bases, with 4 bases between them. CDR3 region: CSASSEKLFF. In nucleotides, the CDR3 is TGCAGTGCTAGTTCGGAAAAACTGTTTTTT.

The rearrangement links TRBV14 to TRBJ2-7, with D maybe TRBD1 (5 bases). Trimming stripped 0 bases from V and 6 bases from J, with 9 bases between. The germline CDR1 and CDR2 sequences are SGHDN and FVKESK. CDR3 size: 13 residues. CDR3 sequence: CASSQDLGAEQYF. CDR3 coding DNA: TGTGCCAGCAGCCAAGATCTAGGGGCCGAGCAGTACTTC. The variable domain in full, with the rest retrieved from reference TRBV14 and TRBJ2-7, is EAGVTQFPSHSVIEKGQTVTLRCDPISGHDNLYWYRRVMGKEIKFLLHFVKESKQDESGMPNNRFLAERTGGTYSTLKVQPAELEDSGVYFCASSQDLGAEQYFGPGTRLTVT.

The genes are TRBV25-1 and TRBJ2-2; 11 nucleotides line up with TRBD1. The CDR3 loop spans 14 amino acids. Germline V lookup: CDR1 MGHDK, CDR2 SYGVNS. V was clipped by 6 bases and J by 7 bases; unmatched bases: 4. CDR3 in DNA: TGTGCCAGCAGAGGACAGGGGGCAATCGGGGAGCTGTTTTTT. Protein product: CASRGQGAIGELFF. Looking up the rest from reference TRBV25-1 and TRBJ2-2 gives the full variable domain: EADIYQTPRYLVIGTGKKITLECSQTMGHDKMYWYQQDPGMELHLIHYSYGVNSTEKGDLSSESTVSRIRTEHFPLTLESARPSHTSQYLCASRGQGAIGELFFGEGSRLTVL.

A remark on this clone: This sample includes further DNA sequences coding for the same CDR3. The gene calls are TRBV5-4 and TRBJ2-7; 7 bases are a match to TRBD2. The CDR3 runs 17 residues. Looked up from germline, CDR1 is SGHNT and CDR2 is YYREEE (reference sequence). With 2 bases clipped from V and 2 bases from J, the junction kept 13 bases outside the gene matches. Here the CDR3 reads CASSLTALAGIAYEQYF. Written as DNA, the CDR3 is TGTGCCAGCAGCTTAACTGCTTTAGCGGGTATCGCCTACGAGCAGTACTTC. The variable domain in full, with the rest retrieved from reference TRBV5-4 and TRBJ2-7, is ETGVTQSPTHLIKTRGQQVTLRCSSQSGHNTVSWYQQALGQGPQFIFQYYREEENGRGNFPPRFSGLQFPNYSSELNVNALELDDSALYLCASSLTALAGIAYEQYFGPGTRLTVT.

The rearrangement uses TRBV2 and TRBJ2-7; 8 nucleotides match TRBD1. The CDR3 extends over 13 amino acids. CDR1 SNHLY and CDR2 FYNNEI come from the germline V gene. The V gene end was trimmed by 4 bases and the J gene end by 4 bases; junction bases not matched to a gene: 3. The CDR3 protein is CASSGQGAYEQYF. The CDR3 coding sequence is TGTGCCAGCAGTGGCCAGGGGGCTTACGAGCAGTACTTC.

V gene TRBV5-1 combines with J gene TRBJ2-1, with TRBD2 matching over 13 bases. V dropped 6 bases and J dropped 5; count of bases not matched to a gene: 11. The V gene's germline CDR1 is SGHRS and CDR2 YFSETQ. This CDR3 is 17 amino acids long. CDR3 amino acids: CASKWTSGSPGDNEQFF. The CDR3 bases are TGCGCCAGCAAATGGACTAGCGGGAGTCCTGGGGACAATGAGCAGTTCTTC.

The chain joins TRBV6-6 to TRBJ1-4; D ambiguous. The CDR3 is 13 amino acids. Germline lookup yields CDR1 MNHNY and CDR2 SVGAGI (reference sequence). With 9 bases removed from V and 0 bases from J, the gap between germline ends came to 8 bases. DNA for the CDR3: TGTGCCAGTGTGCGAGCAACTAATGAAAAACTGTTTTTT. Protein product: CASVRATNEKLFF.

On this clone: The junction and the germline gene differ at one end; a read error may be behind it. The CDR3: CASSQVGSGRVGGLFF. CDR3 bases: TGTGCCAGCAGCCAAGTGGGTAGCGGGAGGGTCGGGGGGCTGTTTTTT. The chain recombines TRBV4-2 with TRBJ2-2; TRBD2 matches 11 bases. CDR3 length equals 16 residues. The V gene's germline CDR1 is LGHNA and CDR2 YNFKEQ.

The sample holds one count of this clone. As DNA, the CDR3 is TGTGCCAGCTCCGGACAGGGATTCTACTATGGCTACACCTTC. Residues: CASSGQGFYYGYTF. The chain has TRBV18 and TRBJ1-2; 8 bases are shared with TRBD1. V was pared by 6 bases and J by 3 bases, with 6 bases of the junction left unmatched. This CDR3 is built from 14 residues. CDR1 is KGHSH, CDR2 LQKENI, per germline.

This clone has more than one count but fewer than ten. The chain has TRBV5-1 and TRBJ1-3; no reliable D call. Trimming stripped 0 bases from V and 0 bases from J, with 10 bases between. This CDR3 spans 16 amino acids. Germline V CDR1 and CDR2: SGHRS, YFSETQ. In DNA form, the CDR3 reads TGCGCCAGCAGCTTGGCCAGCGATTCCTCTGGAAACACCATATATTTT. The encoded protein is CASSLASDSSGNTIYF. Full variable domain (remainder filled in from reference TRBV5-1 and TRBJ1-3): KAGVTQTPRYLIKTRGQQVTLSCSPISGHRSVSWYQQTPGQGLQFLFEYFSETQRNKGNFPGRFSGRQFSNSRSEMNVSTLELGDSALYLCASSLASDSSGNTIYFGEGSWLTVV.

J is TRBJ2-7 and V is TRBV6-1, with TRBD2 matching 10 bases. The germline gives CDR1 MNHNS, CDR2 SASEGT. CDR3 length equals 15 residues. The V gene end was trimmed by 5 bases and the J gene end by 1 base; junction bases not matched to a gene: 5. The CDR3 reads CASSRLAGASYEQYF. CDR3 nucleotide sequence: TGTGCCAGCAGTCGGCTAGCGGGGGCGTCCTACGAGCAGTACTTC.

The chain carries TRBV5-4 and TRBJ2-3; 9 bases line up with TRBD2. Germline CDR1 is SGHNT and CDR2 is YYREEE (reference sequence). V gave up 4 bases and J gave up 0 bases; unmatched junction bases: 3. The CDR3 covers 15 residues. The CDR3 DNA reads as TGTGCCAGCAGCCTAGCGGGGATTAGCACAGATACGCAGTATTTT. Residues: CASSLAGISTDTQYF.

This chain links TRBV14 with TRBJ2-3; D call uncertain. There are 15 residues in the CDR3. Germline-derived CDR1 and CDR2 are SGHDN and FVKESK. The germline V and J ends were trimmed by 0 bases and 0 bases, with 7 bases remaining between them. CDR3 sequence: CASSQDPGSTDTQYF. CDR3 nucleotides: TGTGCCAGCAGCCAAGATCCAGGAAGCACAGATACGCAGTATTTT.

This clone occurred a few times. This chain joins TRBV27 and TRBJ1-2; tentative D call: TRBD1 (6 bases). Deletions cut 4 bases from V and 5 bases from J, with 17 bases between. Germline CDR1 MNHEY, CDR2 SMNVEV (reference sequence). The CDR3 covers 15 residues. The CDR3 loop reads CASSSDSSRLYGYTF. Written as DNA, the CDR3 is TGTGCCAGCAGTTCGGACAGTTCGCGTCTTTATGGCTACACCTTC.

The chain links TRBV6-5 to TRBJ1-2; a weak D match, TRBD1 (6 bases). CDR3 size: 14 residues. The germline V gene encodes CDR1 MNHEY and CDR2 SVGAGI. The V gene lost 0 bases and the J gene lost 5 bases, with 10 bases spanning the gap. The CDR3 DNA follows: TGTGCCAGCAGTTACTCAGGACAGCTGTATGGCTACACCTTC. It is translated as CASSYSGQLYGYTF.

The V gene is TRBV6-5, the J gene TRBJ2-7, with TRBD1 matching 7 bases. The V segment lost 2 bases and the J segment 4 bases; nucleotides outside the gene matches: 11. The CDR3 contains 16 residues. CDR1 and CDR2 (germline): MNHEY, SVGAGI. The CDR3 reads CASSYPRQGLGYEQYF. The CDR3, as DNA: TGTGCCAGCAGTTACCCCAGACAGGGATTGGGTTACGAGCAGTACTTC.

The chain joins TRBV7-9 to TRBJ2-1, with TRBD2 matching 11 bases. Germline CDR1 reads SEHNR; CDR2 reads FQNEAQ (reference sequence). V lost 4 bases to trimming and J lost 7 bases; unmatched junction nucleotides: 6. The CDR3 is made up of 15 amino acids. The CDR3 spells CASSSTSGIPNEQFF. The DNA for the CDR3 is TGTGCCAGCAGCTCGACTAGCGGGATTCCTAATGAGCAGTTCTTC.

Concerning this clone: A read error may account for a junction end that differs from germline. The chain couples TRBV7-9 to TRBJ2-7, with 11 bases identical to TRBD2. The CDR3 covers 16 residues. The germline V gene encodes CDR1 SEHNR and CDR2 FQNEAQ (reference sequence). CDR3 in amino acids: CSSSAIAGGPGNEQYF. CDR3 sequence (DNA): TGTTCCAGCAGCGCTATAGCGGGAGGGCCTGGAAACGAGCAGTACTTC.

CDR3 coding DNA: TGTGCCTGGAGTTGGCAGATCCCCGGGGAGCTGTTTTTT. This gives the protein CAWSWQIPGELFF. This chain uses TRBV30 with TRBJ2-2; D remains unclear. Trimming took 2 bases from V and 6 from J, leaving 10 bases between them. Per the germline V gene, CDR1 is GTSNPN and CDR2 is SVGIG (reference sequence). The CDR3 runs 13 residues.

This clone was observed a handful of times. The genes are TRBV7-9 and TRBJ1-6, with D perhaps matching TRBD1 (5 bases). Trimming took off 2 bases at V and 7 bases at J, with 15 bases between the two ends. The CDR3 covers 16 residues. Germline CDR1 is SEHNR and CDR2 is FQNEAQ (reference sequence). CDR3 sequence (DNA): TGTGCCAGCAGCTTACCCTACCAGGGTGAAAATTCACCCCTCCACTTT. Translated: CASSLPYQGENSPLHF.

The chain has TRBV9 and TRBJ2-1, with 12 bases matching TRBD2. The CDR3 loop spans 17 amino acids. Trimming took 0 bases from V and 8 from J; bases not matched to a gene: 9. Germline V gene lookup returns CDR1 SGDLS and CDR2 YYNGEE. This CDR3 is CASSVVPLAGGGYEQFF. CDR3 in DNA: TGTGCCAGCAGCGTAGTTCCCCTAGCGGGAGGGGGGTATGAGCAGTTCTTC.

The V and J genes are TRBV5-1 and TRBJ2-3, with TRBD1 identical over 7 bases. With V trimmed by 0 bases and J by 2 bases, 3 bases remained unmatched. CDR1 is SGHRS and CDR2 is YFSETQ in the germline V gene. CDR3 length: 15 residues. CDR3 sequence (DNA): TGCGCCAGCAGCTTGGCACAGGGGATCACAGATACGCAGTATTTT. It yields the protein CASSLAQGITDTQYF.

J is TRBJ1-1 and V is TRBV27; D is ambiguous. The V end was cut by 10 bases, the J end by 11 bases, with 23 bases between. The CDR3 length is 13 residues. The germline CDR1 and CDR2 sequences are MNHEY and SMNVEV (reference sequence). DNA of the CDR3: TGTGCCATCCTCCTCCGCGGGATAGGTAGGGCTTTCTTT. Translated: CAILLRGIGRAFF.

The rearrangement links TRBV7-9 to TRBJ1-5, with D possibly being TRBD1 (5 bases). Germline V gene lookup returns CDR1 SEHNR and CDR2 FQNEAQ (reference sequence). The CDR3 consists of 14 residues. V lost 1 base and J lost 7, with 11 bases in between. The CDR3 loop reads CASSLVGGGQPQHF. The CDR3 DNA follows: TGTGCCAGCAGCTTAGTTGGGGGAGGCCAGCCCCAGCATTTT.